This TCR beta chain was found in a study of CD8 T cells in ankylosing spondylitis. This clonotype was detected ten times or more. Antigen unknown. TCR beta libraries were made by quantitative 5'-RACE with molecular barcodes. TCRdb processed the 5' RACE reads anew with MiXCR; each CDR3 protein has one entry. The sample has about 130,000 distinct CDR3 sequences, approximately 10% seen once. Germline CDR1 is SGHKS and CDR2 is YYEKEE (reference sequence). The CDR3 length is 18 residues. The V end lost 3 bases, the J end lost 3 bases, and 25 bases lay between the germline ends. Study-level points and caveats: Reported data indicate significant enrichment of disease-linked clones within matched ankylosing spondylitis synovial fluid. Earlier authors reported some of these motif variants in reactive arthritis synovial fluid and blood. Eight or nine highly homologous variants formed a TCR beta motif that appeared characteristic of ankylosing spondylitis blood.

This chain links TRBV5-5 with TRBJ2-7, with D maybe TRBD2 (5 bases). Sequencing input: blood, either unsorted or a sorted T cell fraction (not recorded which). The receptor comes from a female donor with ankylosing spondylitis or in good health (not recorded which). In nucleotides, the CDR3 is TGTGCCAGCAGCTCCCTCTTTCCGGGGTCAGTTACTTTCTACGAGCAGTACTTC. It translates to CASSSLFPGSVTFYEQYF.